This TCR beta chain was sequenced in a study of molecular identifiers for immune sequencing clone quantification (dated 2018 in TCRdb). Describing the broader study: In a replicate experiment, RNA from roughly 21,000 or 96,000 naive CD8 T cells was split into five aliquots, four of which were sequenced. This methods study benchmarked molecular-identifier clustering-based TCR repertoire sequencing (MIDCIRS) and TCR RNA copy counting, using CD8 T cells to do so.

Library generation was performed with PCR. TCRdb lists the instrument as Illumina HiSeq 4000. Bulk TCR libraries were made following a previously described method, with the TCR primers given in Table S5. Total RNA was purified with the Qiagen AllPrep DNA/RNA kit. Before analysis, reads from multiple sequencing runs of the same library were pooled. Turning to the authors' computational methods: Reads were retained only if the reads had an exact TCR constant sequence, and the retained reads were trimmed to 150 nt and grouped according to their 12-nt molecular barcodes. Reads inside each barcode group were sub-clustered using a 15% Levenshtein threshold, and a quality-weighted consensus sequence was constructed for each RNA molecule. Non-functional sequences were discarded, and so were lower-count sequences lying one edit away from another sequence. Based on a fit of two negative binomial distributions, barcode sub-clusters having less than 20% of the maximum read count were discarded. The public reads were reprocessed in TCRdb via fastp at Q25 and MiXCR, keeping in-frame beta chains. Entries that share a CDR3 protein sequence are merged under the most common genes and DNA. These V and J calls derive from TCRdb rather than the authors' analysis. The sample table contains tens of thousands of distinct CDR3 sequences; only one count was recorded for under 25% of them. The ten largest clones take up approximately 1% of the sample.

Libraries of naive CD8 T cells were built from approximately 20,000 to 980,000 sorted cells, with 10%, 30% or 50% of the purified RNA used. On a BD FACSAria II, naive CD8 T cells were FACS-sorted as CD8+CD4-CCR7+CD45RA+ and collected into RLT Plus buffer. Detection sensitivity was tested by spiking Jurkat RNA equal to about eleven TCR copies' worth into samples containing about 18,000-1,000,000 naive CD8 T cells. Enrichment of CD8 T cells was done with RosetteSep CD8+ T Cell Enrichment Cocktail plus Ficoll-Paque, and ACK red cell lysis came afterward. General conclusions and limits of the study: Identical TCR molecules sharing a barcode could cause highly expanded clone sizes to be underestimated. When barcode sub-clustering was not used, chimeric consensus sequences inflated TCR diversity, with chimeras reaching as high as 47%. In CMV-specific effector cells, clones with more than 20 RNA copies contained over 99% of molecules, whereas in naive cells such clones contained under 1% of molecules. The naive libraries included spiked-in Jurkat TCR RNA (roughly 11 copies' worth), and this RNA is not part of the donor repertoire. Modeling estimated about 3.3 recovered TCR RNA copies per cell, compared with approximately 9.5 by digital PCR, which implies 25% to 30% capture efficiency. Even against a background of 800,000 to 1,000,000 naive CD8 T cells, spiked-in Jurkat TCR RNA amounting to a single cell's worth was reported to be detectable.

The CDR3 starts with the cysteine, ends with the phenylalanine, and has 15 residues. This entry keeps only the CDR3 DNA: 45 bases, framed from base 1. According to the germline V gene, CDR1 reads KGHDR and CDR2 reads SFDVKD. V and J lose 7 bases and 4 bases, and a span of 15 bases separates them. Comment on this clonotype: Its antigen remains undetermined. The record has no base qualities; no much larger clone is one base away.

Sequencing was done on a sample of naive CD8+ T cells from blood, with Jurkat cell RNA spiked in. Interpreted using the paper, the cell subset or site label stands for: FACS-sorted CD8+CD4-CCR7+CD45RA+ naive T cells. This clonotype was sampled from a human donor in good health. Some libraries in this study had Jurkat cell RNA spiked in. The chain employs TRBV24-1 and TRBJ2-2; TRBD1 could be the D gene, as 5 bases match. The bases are TGTGCCACCAGCTTTTCTGAGGACATCACCGGGGAGCTGTTTTTT. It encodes CATSFSEDITGELFF.